This T cell receptor (beta chain) stems from a study of cytomegalovirus exposure and HLA in healthy donors. Study-level points and caveats: The authors enumerated 150 to 200 TCR beta chains as linked to cytomegalovirus.

CDR3 size: 14 residues. The study ran its PCR with 60 Vbeta and 13 Jbeta primers. The assay was immunoSEQ multiplex PCR, and TCRdb's table has in-frame clones only and misses some. The sample lists roughly 100,000 clones, approximately 70% occurring once. This clone was seen more than once but under ten times. No antigen is known for it. The sequenced sample was PBMCs. This sequence was found in a boy younger than 18 in good health and CMV-seronegative. This chain uses TRBV21-1 with TRBJ1-2. TRBV21-1 is tagged as a pseudogene. CDR3 loop: CASSKVRVNYGYTF. The DNA of the CDR3 is TGTGCCAGCAGCAAAGTGAGGGTTAACTATGGCTACACCTTC.